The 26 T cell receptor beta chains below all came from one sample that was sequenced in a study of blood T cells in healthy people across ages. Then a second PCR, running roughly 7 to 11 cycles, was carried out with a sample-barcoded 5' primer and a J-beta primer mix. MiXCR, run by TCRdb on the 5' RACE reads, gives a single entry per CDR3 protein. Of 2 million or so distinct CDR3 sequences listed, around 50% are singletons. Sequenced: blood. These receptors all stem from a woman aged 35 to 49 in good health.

The CDR3 DNA follows: TGTGCCAGCAGCACCCGTTGGGACACTGAAGCTTTCTTT. It is translated as CASSTRWDTEAFF. The chain recombines TRBV9 with TRBJ1-1; D unclear. V was trimmed by 4 bases and J by 3 bases, leaving 10 bases between them. This CDR3 region has 13 residues. The germline gives CDR1 SGDLS, CDR2 YYNGEE.

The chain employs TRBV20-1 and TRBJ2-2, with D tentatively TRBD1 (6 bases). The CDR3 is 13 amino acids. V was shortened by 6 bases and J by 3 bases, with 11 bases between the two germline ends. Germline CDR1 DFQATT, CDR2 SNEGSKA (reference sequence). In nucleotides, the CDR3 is TGCAGTGCAGACTACAGGGACACCGGGGAGCTGTTTTTT. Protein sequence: CSADYRDTGELFF.

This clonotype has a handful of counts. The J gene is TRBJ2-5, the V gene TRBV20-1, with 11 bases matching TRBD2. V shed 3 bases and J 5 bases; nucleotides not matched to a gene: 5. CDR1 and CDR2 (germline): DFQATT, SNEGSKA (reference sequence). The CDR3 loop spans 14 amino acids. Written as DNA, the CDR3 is TGCAGTGCTAGGCCGGGACTAGCGGTTGAGACCCAGTACTTC. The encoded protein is CSARPGLAVETQYF.

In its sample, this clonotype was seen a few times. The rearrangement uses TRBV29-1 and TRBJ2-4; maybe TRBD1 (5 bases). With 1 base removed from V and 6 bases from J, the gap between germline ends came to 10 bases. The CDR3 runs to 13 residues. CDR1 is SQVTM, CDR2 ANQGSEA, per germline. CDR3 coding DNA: TGCAGCGTTGAAGCAGGGTACAGAAACATTCAGTACTTC. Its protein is CSVEAGYRNIQYF.

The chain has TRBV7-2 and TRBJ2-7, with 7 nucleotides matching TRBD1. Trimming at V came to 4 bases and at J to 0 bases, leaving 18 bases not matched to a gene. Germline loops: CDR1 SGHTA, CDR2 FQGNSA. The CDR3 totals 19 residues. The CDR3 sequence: CASSSRGQSYQRSSYEQYF. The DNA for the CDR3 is TGTGCCAGCAGCTCAAGGGGACAGTCATATCAAAGGAGCTCCTACGAGCAGTACTTC.

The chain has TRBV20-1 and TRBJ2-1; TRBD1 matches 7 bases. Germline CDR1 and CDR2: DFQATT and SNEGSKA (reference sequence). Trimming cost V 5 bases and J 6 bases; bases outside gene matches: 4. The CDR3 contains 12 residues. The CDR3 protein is CSAQTGSNEQFF. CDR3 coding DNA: TGCAGTGCTCAGACAGGGAGCAATGAGCAGTTCTTC.

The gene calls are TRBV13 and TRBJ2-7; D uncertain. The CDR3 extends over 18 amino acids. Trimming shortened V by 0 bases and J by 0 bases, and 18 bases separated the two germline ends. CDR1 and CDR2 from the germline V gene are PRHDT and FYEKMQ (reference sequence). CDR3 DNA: TGTGCCAGCAGCTTAGGCCCCCAAGGGTCCAGGAGCTCCTACGAGCAGTACTTC. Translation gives CASSLGPQGSRSSYEQYF. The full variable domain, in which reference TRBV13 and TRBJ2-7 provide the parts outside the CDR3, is AAGVIQSPRHLIKEKRETATLKCYPIPRHDTVYWYQQGPGQDPQFLISFYEKMQSDKGSIPDRFSAQQFSDYHSELNMSSLELGDSALYFCASSLGPQGSRSSYEQYFGPGTRLTVT.

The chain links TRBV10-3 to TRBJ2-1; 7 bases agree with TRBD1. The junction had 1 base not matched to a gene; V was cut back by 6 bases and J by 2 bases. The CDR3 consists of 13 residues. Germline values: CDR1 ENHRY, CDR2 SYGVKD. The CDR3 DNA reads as TGTGCCATCAGGGGACAGACCTACAATGAGCAGTTCTTC. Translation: CAIRGQTYNEQFF.

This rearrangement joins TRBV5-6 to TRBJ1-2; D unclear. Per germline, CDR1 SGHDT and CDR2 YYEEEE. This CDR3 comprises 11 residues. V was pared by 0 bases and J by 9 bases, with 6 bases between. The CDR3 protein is CASSLVGSYTF. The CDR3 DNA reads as TGTGCCAGCAGCTTGGTTGGTAGCTACACCTTC.

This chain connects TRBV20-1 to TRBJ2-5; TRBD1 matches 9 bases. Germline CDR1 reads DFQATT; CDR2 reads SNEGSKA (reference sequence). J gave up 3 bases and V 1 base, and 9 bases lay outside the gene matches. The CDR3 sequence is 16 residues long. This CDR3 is CSARGDRAAGKETQYF. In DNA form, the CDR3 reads TGCAGTGCTAGAGGGGACAGGGCGGCGGGGAAAGAGACCCAGTACTTC.

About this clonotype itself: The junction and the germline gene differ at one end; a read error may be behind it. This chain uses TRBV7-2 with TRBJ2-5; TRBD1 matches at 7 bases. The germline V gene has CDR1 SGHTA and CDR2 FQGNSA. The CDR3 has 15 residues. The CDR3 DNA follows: TGTGCTAGCAGCTTAGTGGCCAGGGGGTCGAATGAGCAGTACTTC. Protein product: CASSLVARGSNEQYF.

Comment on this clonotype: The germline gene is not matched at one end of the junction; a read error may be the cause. The CDR3 nucleotides are TGCGCCGGCAGCCCAAGTCGGGGGAGCACTGAAGCTTTCTTT. Its protein is CAGSPSRGSTEAFF. The chain links TRBV5-1 to TRBJ1-1, with TRBD1 as a possible D gene (5 bases). This CDR3 comprises 14 residues. Germline V gene sequence: CDR1 SGHRS, CDR2 YFSETQ.

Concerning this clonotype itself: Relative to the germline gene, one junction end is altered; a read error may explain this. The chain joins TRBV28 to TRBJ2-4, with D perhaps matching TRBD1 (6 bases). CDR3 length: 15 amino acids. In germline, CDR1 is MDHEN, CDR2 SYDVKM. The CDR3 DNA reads TGTGCCGGCAGTTGGGGGACAACCGCCAAAAACATTCAGTACTTC. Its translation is CAGSWGTTAKNIQYF.

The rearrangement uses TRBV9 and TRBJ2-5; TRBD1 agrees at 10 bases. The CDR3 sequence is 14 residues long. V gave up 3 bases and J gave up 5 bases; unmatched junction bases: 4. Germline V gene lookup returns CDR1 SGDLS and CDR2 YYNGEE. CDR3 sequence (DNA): TGTGCCAGCAGCGCAGGACAGGGGGAGGAGACCCAGTACTTC. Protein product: CASSAGQGEETQYF.

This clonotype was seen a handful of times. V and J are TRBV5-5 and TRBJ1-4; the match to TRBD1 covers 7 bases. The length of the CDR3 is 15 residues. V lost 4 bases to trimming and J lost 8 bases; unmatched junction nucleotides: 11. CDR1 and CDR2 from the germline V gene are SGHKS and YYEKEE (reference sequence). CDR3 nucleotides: TGTGCCAGCAGCCATAGACAGGGTGGGAAAGAAAAACTGTTTTTT. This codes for CASSHRQGGKEKLFF. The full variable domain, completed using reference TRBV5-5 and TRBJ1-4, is DAGVTQSPTHLIKTRGQQVTLRCSPISGHKSVSWYQQVLGQGPQFIFQYYEKEERGRGNFPDRFSARQFPNYSSELNVNALLLGDSALYLCASSHRQGGKEKLFFGSGTQLSVL.

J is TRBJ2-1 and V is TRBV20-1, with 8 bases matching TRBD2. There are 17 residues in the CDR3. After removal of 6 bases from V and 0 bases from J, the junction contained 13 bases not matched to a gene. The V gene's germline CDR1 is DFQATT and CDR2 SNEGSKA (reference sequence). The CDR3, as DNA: TGCAGTGCCGGGGGGGCAGGAGCCGCCCTCTCCTACAATGAGCAGTTCTTC. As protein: CSAGGAGAALSYNEQFF.

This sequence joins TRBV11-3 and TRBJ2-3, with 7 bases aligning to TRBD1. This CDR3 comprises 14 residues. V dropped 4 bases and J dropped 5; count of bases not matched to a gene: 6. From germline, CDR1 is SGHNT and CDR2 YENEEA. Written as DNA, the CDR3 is TGTGCCAGCAGCTCTAGGGGGCCGCGAGATACGCAGTATTTT. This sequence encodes CASSSRGPRDTQYF.

This chain's CDR3 is CASRTLAGGRNEQFF. DNA of the CDR3: TGTGCCAGCAGGACCCTAGCGGGGGGTAGGAATGAGCAGTTCTTC. The chain employs TRBV6-5 and TRBJ2-1; 11 bases match TRBD2. With V trimmed by 6 bases and J by 7 bases, 8 bases remained unmatched. In germline, CDR1 is MNHEY, CDR2 SVGAGI. The length of the CDR3 is 15 residues.

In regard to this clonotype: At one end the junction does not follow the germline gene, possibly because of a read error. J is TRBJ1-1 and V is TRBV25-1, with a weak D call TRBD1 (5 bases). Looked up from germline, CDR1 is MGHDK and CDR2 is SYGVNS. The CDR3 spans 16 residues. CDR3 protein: CASSSTKSRVYTEAFF. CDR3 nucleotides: TGCGCCAGCTCCTCCACGAAGTCCAGGGTTTACACTGAAGCTTTCTTT.

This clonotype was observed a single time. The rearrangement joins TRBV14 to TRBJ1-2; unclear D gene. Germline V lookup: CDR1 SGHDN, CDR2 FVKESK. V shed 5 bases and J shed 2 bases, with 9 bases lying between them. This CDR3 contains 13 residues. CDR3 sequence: CASSKTLNYGYTF. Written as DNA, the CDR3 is TGTGCCAGCAGCAAAACACTGAACTATGGCTACACCTTC.

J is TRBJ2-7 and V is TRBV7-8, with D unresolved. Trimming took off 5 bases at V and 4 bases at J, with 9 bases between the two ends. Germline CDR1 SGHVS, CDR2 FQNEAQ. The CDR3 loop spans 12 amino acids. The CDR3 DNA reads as TGTGCCAGCAGCGCTATGGGGTACGAGCAGTACTTC. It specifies CASSAMGYEQYF.

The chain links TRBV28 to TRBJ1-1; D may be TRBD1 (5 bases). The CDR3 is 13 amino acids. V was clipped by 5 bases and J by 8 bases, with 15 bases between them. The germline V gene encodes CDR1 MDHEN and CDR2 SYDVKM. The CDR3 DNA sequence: TGTGCCAGCAGTCTATTAGGGGCACACGAAGCTTTCTTT. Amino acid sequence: CASSLLGAHEAFF.

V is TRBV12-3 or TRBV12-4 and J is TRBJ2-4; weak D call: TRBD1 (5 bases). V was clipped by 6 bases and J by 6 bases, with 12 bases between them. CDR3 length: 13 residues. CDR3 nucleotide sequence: TGTGCCAGCAGGCAAGGGGTGGCAAACATTCAGTACTTC. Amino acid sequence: CASRQGVANIQYF.

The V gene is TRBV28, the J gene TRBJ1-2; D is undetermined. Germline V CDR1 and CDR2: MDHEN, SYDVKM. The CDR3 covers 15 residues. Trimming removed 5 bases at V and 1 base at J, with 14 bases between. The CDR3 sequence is CASSPPDRFNYGYTF. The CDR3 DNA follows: TGTGCCAGCAGTCCCCCGGATCGGTTTAACTATGGCTACACCTTC.

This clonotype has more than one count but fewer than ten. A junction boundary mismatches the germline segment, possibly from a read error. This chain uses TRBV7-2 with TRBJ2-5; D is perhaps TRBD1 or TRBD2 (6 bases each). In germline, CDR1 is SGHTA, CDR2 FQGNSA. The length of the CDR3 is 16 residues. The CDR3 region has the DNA TGTGCTAGCAGCTTCGGAGGGGGGCCTTACCAAGAGACCCAGTACTTC. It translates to CASSFGGGPYQETQYF.

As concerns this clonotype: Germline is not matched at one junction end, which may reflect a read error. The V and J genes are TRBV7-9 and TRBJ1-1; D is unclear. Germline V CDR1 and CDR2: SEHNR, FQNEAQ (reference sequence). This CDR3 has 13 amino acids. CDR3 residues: CASSPPGRTEAFF. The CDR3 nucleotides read TGTGCTAGCAGCCCTCCGGGGAGGACTGAAGCTTTCTTT.